This T cell receptor (beta chain) was identified in a study of regulatory dendritic cells for organ transplantation. General study findings and limits: Memory CD8+ clonal expansion seemed more limited with regulatory than mature dendritic cells. Between individuals, the alloreactive memory CD8+ T cell pool differed considerably. The most alloreactive TCR clonotypes were found in resting memory CD8+ cells.

V shed 5 bases and J shed 6 bases, with 17 bases lying between them. CDR3 length equals 15 residues. Germline V CDR1 and CDR2: SGHTA, FQGNSA. In the case of this clone: Its matching antigen is unknown.

FACS sorted CD4+ or CD8+ T cells into CD45RA+ naive and CD45RO+ memory. TCRdb keeps only in-frame clones here, not all; method: immunoSEQ multiplex PCR. The sample lists about 29,000 clones, approximately 79% seen once, with less than 2.5% in the top ten. The receptor was isolated from a human donor in good health. The chain joins TRBV7-2 to TRBJ1-5; D perhaps matches TRBD1 (6 bases). Sequencing was carried out using memory CD4+ T cells from blood. As for subset: CD45RO+ memory T cells. CDR3 residues: CASSLGGLRSQPQHF. CDR3 in DNA: TGTGCCAGCAGCCTAGGGGGTTTGCGAAGTCAGCCCCAGCATTTT.